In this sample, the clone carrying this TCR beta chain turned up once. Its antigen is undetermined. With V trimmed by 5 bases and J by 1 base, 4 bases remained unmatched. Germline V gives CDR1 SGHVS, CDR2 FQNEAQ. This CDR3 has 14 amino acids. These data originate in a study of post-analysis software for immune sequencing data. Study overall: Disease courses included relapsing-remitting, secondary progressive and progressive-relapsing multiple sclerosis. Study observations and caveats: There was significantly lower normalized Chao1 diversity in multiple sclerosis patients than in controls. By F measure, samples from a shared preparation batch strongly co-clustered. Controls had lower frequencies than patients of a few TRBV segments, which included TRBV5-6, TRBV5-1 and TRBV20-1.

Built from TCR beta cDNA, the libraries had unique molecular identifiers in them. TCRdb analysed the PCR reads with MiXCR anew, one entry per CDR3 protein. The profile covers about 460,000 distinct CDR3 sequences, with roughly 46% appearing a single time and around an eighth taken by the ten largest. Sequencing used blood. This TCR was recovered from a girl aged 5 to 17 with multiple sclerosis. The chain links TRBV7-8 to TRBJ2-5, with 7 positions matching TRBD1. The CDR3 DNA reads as TGTGCCAGCAGCCCCTACAGGGGCCAAGAGACCCAGTACTTC. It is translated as CASSPYRGQETQYF. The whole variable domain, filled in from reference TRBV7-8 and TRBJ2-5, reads GAGVSQSPRYKVAKRGQDVALRCDPISGHVSLFWYQQALGQGPEFLTYFQNEAQLDKSGLPSDRFFAERPEGSVSTLKIQRTQQEDSAVYLCASSPYRGQETQYFGPGTRLLVL.